These 2 T cell receptor beta chains were all obtained from the same sample, sequenced in a study of T cells in Graves' hyperthyroidism and ophthalmopathy. Amplification of TCR beta CDR3 regions used RNA as the template. TCR CDR3 regions were first amplified by RT-PCR with HTBI primers. TCRdb itself ran the multiplex PCR reads through MiXCR, one entry per CDR3 protein. The data hold 650,000 to 850,000 distinct CDR3 sequences, with under 20% observed a single time. The sequenced sample consisted of blood. These receptors were obtained from a woman aged 45 to 65 with Graves' hyperthyroidism that later progressed to Graves' ophthalmopathy.

This clonotype has ten or more counts. This chain connects TRBV3-1 to TRBJ2-1; 10 bases are shared with TRBD1. The CDR3 consists of 16 residues. The V gene end was trimmed by 0 bases and the J gene end by 7 bases; junction bases not matched to a gene: 6. Looked up from germline, CDR1 is LGHDT and CDR2 is YNNKEL (reference sequence). CDR3 in DNA: TGTGCCAGCAGCCAAGACCCGGGACAGGGGACGAATGAGCAGTTCTTC. Translated: CASSQDPGQGTNEQFF.

The chain carries TRBV4-1 and TRBJ1-2; D uncertain. CDR1 MGHRA and CDR2 YSYEKL come from the germline V gene. CDR3 size: 14 residues. Trimming took off 1 base at V and 6 bases at J, with 12 bases between the two ends. CDR3 in DNA: TGCGCCAGCAGCCAAGGGGCAGGCCTGGATGGCTACACCTTC. Amino acid sequence: CASSQGAGLDGYTF.